The next 19 T cell receptor beta chains were all read from a single sample in a study of blood T cell repertoires in COVID-19. TCRdb keeps only in-frame clones here, not all; method: immunoSEQ multiplex PCR. The sample carries fewer than 350,000 clones, 88% recorded once. Sequencing was performed on peripheral blood. These receptors were taken from a woman aged 25 to 45 with COVID-19, enrolled during active disease.

This clone was detected once. This chain connects TRBV6-2 or TRBV6-3 to TRBJ1-4; tentative D call: TRBD1 (6 bases). CDR1 MNHEY and CDR2 SVGEGT come from the germline V gene. The CDR3 has 16 residues. V lost 2 bases, J lost 5 bases, and 15 bases lay in between. The CDR3 is CASSYGSGRGNEKLFF. For the CDR3, the DNA is TGTGCCAGCAGTTACGGTTCCGGTAGGGGGAATGAAAAACTGTTTTTT.

The CDR3, as DNA: TGTGCCAGCAGGCCTCGGGACACCTACTATGGCTACACCTTC. The encoded protein is CASRPRDTYYGYTF. The J gene is TRBJ1-2, the V gene TRBV7-8, with D perhaps TRBD1 (6 bases). V was shortened by 6 bases and J by 3 bases, with 14 bases between the two germline ends. CDR3 length: 14 amino acids. CDR1 SGHVS and CDR2 FQNEAQ come from the germline V gene.

This clone is a singleton in its sample. The J gene is TRBJ2-5, the V gene TRBV5-5; 10 bases line up with TRBD2. This CDR3 comprises 16 residues. V was clipped by 4 bases and J by 4 bases; unmatched bases: 10. Germline loops: CDR1 SGHKS, CDR2 YYEKEE (reference sequence). The CDR3 sequence is CASSDQLAGLLETQYF. CDR3 sequence (DNA): TGTGCCAGCAGCGACCAACTAGCGGGGTTGTTAGAGACCCAGTACTTC.

The chain carries TRBV11-3 and TRBJ2-1; TRBD1 might be the D (5 bases). The CDR3 contains 18 residues. The ends were cut back, 4 bases at V and 0 bases at J, with 19 bases in the middle. Germline V gene data show CDR1 as SGHNT and CDR2 as YENEEA. CDR3 DNA: TGTGCCAGCAGCTCTAATAACATAGGGGCCAGCTCCTACAATGAGCAGTTCTTC. This translates into CASSSNNIGASSYNEQFF.

The chain couples TRBV5-8 to TRBJ1-1; D uncertain. CDR3 size: 12 residues. Germline values: CDR1 SGHTS, CDR2 YDEGEE. V was cut by 4 bases and J by 4 bases, with 8 bases left in between. This CDR3 is CASSEGTTEAFF. The DNA of the CDR3 is TGTGCCAGCAGCGAGGGTACCACTGAAGCTTTCTTT.

The rearrangement uses TRBV6-5 and TRBJ1-6, with no clear D. V was cut by 6 bases and J by 2 bases, with 11 bases left in between. Germline CDR1 MNHEY, CDR2 SVGAGI. CDR3 length equals 15 residues. The CDR3 loop reads CASSHLPAYNSPLHF. CDR3 bases: TGTGCCAGCAGCCACCTCCCGGCCTATAATTCACCCCTCCACTTT.

V gene TRBV6-6 combines with J gene TRBJ1-3; TRBD1 matches at 7 bases. Germline values: CDR1 MNHNY, CDR2 SVGAGI (reference sequence). This CDR3 spans 14 amino acids. V shed 2 bases, J shed 5 bases, and the junction held 3 bases outside the gene matches. CDR3 in DNA: TGTGCCAGCAGTTACGACAGGGCAAGAAACACCATATATTTT. It codes for CASSYDRARNTIYF.

This chain joins TRBV19 and TRBJ1-2; D call uncertain. The V end was cut by 6 bases, the J end by 4 bases, with 9 bases between. The CDR3 sequence is 12 residues long. Germline CDR1 reads LNHDA; CDR2 reads SQIVND (reference sequence). This CDR3 reads CASRGSLYGYTF. The CDR3 bases are TGTGCCAGTAGGGGGAGTCTCTATGGCTACACCTTC.

The chain is built from TRBV5-8 and TRBJ2-7; TRBD2 might be the D (6 bases). The CDR3 runs 14 residues. Deletions cut 6 bases from V and 3 bases from J, with 16 bases between. The V gene's germline CDR1 is SGHTS and CDR2 YDEGEE. The DNA for the CDR3 is TGTGCCAGCACCACCAGACGGGGGAACTACGAGCAGTACGTC. The encoded protein is CASTTRRGNYEQYV.

V gene TRBV6-5 combines with J gene TRBJ2-7, with D possibly TRBD2 on 5 matching bases. Per the germline V gene, CDR1 is MNHEY and CDR2 is SVGAGI. The V end was cut by 7 bases, the J end by 6 bases, with 13 bases between. This CDR3 spans 12 amino acids. The CDR3: CASNAGLGEQYV. The CDR3, as DNA: TGTGCCAGCAACGCGGGCCTGGGCGAGCAGTACGTC.

The rearrangement links TRBV6-1 to TRBJ1-1; possibly TRBD1 for D (6 bases). V was trimmed by 0 bases and J by 6 bases, leaving 11 bases between them. The CDR3 contains 14 residues. Germline V CDR1 and CDR2: MNHNS, SASEGT. CDR3 protein: CASSEARGFPEAFF. CDR3 nucleotide sequence: TGTGCCAGCAGTGAAGCGAGGGGGTTCCCTGAAGCTTTCTTT.

V gene TRBV7-6 combines with J gene TRBJ2-1; 8 bases are shared with TRBD2. The junction had 12 bases not matched to a gene; V was cut back by 6 bases and J by 8 bases. The CDR3 spans 15 residues. Germline V gives CDR1 SGHVS, CDR2 FNYEAQ. CDR3 protein: CASRPRGGREHEQFF. Here the CDR3 DNA reads TGTGCCAGCAGACCCCGGGGGGGACGGGAGCATGAGCAGTTCTTC.

CDR3 in DNA: TGTGCCACCAGCGCCCATCCCGACGGGAACTATGGCTACACCTTC. Translation: CATSAHPDGNYGYTF. The chain combines TRBV15 with TRBJ1-2; the D is unclear. Germline V gives CDR1 LNHNV, CDR2 YYDKDF (reference sequence). V lost 5 bases, J lost 2 bases, and 15 bases lay in between. The CDR3 has 15 residues.

The CDR3 nucleotides read TGTGCCAGCAGTTACTCGAACAGGGGGGATAGTGAGCAGTTCTTC. This gives the protein CASSYSNRGDSEQFF. The chain is built from TRBV6-5 and TRBJ2-1; TRBD1 agrees at 8 bases. This CDR3 has 15 amino acids. Trimming cost V 0 bases and J 9 bases; bases outside gene matches: 7. The germline V gene has CDR1 MNHEY and CDR2 SVGAGI.

The chain couples TRBV16 to TRBJ2-1, with D uncertain. This CDR3 has 13 amino acids. V lost 1 base, J lost 5 bases, and 6 bases lay in between. From germline, CDR1 is KGHSY and CDR2 FQNENV. CDR3: CASSQWPDNEQFF. The CDR3, as DNA: TGTGCCAGCAGCCAATGGCCAGACAATGAGCAGTTCTTC.

The chain links TRBV28 to TRBJ2-1; TRBD1 might be the D (6 bases). V was cut by 6 bases and J by 7 bases, with 10 bases left in between. There are 12 residues in the CDR3. Germline V gene lookup returns CDR1 MDHEN and CDR2 SYDVKM. CDR3 in amino acids: CASRSQGNEQFF. CDR3 bases: TGTGCCAGCAGGTCGCAGGGGAATGAGCAGTTCTTC.

This rearrangement joins TRBV13 to TRBJ2-3, with 12 nucleotides matching TRBD2. Germline V gives CDR1 PRHDT, CDR2 FYEKMQ (reference sequence). With 8 bases clipped from V and 4 bases from J, the junction kept 4 bases outside the gene matches. This CDR3 spans 14 amino acids. CDR3 residues: CASGSSGGADTQYF. Written as DNA, the CDR3 is TGTGCCAGCGGCTCTAGCGGGGGGGCAGATACGCAGTATTTT. Variable domain in full (rest from reference TRBV13 and TRBJ2-3): AAGVIQSPRHLIKEKRETATLKCYPIPRHDTVYWYQQGPGQDPQFLISFYEKMQSDKGSIPDRFSAQQFSDYHSELNMSSLELGDSALYFCASGSSGGADTQYFGPGTRLTVL.

J is TRBJ1-1 and V is TRBV30; D is unresolved. The V gene's germline CDR1 is GTSNPN and CDR2 SVGIG (reference sequence). V was cut by 3 bases and J by 0 bases, with 11 bases left in between. The CDR3 extends over 14 amino acids. This CDR3 reads CAWSQISVNTEAFF. The CDR3 DNA sequence: TGTGCCTGGAGCCAAATATCAGTGAACACTGAAGCTTTCTTT.

The rearrangement joins TRBV5-5 to TRBJ1-4; the match to TRBD1 covers 7 bases. Trimming took 0 bases from V and 7 from J; bases not matched to a gene: 6. The CDR3 totals 15 residues. Germline V gene data show CDR1 as SGHKS and CDR2 as YYEKEE (reference sequence). In nucleotides, the CDR3 is TGTGCCAGCAGCTTGGTCAAGGGGGCGGGTGAAAAACTGTTTTTT. It is translated as CASSLVKGAGEKLFF.